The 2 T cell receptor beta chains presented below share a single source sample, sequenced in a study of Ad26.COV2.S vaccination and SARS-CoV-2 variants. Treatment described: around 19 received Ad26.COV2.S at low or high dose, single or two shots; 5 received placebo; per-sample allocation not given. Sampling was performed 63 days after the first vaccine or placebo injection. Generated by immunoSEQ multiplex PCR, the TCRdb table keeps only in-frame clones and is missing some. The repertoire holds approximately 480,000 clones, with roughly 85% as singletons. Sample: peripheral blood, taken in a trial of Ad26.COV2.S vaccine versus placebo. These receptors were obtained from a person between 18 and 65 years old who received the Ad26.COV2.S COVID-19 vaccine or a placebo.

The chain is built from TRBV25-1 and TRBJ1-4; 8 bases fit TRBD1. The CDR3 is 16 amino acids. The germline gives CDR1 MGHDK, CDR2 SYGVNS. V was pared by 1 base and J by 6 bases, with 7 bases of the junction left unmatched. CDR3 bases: TGTGCCAGCAGTGAATTAGGAGGACAGGGACATGAAAAACTGTTTTTT. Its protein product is CASSELGGQGHEKLFF.

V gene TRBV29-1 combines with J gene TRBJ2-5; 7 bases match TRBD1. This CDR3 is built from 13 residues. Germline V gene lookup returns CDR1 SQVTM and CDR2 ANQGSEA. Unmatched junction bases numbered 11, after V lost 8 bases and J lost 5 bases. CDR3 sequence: CSSRQGGAETQYF. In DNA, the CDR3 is TGCAGCTCTCGACAGGGCGGCGCGGAGACCCAGTACTTC.